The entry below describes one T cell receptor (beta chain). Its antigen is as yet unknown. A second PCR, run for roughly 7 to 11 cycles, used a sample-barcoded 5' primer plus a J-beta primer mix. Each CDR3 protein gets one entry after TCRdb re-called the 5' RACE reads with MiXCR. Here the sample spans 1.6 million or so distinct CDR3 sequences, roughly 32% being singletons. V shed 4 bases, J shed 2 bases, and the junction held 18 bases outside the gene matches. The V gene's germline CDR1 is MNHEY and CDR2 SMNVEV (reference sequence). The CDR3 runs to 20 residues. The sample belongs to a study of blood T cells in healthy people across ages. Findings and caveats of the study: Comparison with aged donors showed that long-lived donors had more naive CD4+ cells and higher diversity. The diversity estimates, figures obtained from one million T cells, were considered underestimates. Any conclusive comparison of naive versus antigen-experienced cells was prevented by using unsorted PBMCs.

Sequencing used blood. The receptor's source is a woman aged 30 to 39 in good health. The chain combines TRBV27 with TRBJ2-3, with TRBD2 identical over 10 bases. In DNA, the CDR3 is TGTGCCAGCAGTTCCCCTCATGGACTCAGCGGGGGGGCAATCACAGATACGCAGTATTTT. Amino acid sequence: CASSSPHGLSGGAITDTQYF.